Here is one T cell receptor (beta chain) with its context. Unique molecular identifiers were incorporated when the TCRbeta library was constructed. TCRdb analysed the PCR reads with MiXCR anew, one entry per CDR3 protein. The repertoire has 250,000 to 350,000 distinct CDR3 sequences, over 8% of them found once; the top ten carry 10%. This record belongs to a study of T-cell reconstitution after alpha-beta-depleted transplantation in children. This CDR3 is 13 amino acids long. The germline V gene encodes CDR1 DFQATT and CDR2 SNEGSKA (reference sequence). The receptor was isolated from a human donor who donated a stem cell graft to a child with SCID. The sequencing here drew on PBMCs from the stem cell graft donor, taken from the stem cell graft. This chain links TRBV20-1 with TRBJ2-2; possibly TRBD2 for D (7 bases). The CDR3 loop reads CSAGAPNTGELFF. In DNA form, the CDR3 reads TGCAGCGCGGGGGCCCCGAACACCGGGGAGCTGTTTTTT.